The T cell receptor beta chain described here comes from a study of shared clonotypes between healthy human individuals. Study-wide results and limits: Although depth was large, rarefaction showed that sequencing of the sorted subsets was incomplete.

It was CD45RO-negative cells, positively selected for CCR7, that made up naive CD8 cells, with terminally differentiated effector memory CD45RA+ cells excluded. Germline CDR1 and CDR2: SQVTM and ANQGSEA. The CDR3 spans 11 residues. Trimming removed 5 bases at V and 3 bases at J, with 8 bases between. The material for each subset, its genomic DNA, was split evenly across several immunoSEQ plates. Using immunoSEQ multiplex PCR, the repertoire was profiled, and TCRdb retains in-frame clones only, with some absent. The table has some 2.1 million clones, about 94% seen once; the top ten hold under 2%. In its sample, this clone was seen once. The antigen is not known.

Sequencing was carried out using naive CD8+ T cells from PBMCs. The clonotype comes from a man between 18 and 29 years old in good health. Some clones in this sample may be carry-over from other donors' samples. V and J are TRBV29-1 and TRBJ2-7; D is unresolved. The CDR3 DNA sequence: TGCAGCGTTAAAAAGGACTACGAGCAGTACTTC. Residues: CSVKKDYEQYF.